The present T cell receptor beta chain was sequenced within a study of cytomegalovirus exposure and HLA in healthy donors. About the research overall: Earlier work reported approximately 100 million unique TCR beta sequences from about 180 million T cells.

The germline V gene encodes CDR1 SGHRS and CDR2 YFSETQ. This CDR3 is built from 13 residues. J lost 8 bases, V lost 1 base, and 5 bases had no gene match. The primer mix had 60 Vbeta and 13 Jbeta primers. Profiling relied on immunoSEQ multiplex PCR, and the TCRdb table lists in-frame clones only, not all of them. The sample includes approximately 150,000 clones, roughly 80% seen only once; the top ten take 4.9%. The TCR sequence derives from a male donor in good health and CMV-seronegative. Sequencing was performed on PBMCs. J is TRBJ1-2 and V is TRBV5-1, with TRBD1 identical over 7 bases. CDR3 DNA sequence: TGCGCCAGCAGCTTGACAGGGGACGGGGGCTACACCTTC. This codes for CASSLTGDGGYTF.